The clone carrying this T cell receptor (beta chain) was observed a handful of times. Its antigen is unidentified. Using its own MiXCR run on the reads, TCRdb lists one record per CDR3 protein. The data contain around 250,000 distinct CDR3 sequences, about 17% of them singletons. The sample belongs to a study of T cell repertoires in cytomegalovirus infection. Study in general: TCR beta signatures that were public indicated CMV infection and matching HLA type.

General study points: Public TCR beta family frequency separated CMV-and-HLA carriers, including in an independent cohort. HLA-C-restricted, CMV-specific TCR beta clonotypes were dominant ex vivo.

The V gene lost 1 base and the J gene lost 4 bases, with 26 bases spanning the gap. The CDR3 is 20 residues long. Germline V gene sequence: CDR1 SGHVS, CDR2 FQNEAQ. This clonotype originated in a human donor in good health (CMV status not recorded). Some clones in this sample may be carry-over from other donors' samples. The source material was CD8+ T cells from PBMCs. This chain joins TRBV7-8 and TRBJ1-5; D perhaps matches TRBD1 (6 bases). The CDR3 bases are TGTGCCAGCAGCTTAGTCCCAAGGACAGCCCTCATCTCACAAAATCAGCCCCAGCATTTT. Its translation is CASSLVPRTALISQNQPQHF.